These T cell receptor beta chains were read from a single sample in a study of response to subunit inactivated influenza vaccine. MiXCR was run by TCRdb on the RT-PCR reads, yielding one entry per CDR3 protein. The repertoire includes some 500,000 distinct CDR3 sequences, approximately 24% of them detected once, and approximately 1.9% sits in the top ten. The specimen comprised CD4+ T cells sorted from PBMCs, sampled more than 4 days after vaccination. Receptor source: a man aged 50 or older who received an inactivated influenza vaccine. The CDR3 runs from the conserved cysteine through the conserved F or W. The order of the fields is D gene, J gene, V gene, clone size, CDR3 DNA, CDR3 protein. A D gene is named only where the DNA matches it firmly. Clone size is not always given. Where it is, it says once, few, many or a class for expanded clones.

NA TRBJ1-5 TRBV2 NA TGTGCCAGCACCTGGGGGAATAGCAATCAGCCCCAGCATTTT CASTWGNSNQPQHF
TRBD2 TRBJ2-7 TRBV20-1 NA TGCAGTGCTAACCGACTAGCGGGGTCATACGAGCAGTACTTC CSANRLAGSYEQYF
TRBD1 TRBJ2-5 TRBV27 NA TGTGCCAGCAGTCCAACCCCGACAGGGGGCGCTTCGGAGACCCAGTACTTC CASSPTPTGGASETQYF
NA TRBJ1-1 TRBV7-8 few TGTGCCAGCAGCTCGTTACGTGGGGCTGAAGCTTTCTTT CASSSLRGAEAFF
NA TRBJ1-6 TRBV12-3/TRBV12-4 NA TGTGCCAGCAGTTTGGGCTCAGCGAATTCACCCCTCCACTTT CASSLGSANSPLHF
NA TRBJ2-7 TRBV6-1 NA TGTGCCAGCAGCCGCCGGGAAGATTACGAGCAGTACTTC CASSRREDYEQYF
TRBD1 TRBJ2-3 TRBV6-1 NA TGTGCCAGCAACAGGGACAGGGCCGCGACAGATACGCAGTATTTT CASNRDRAATDTQYF
TRBD1 TRBJ1-4 TRBV20-1 few TGCAGTGCTAGAGGAGACAGGGGGCTCGAAAAACTGTTTTTT CSARGDRGLEKLFF
TRBD1 TRBJ2-7 TRBV7-2 few TGTGCCAGCAGCCAGGACAGGGGCCCCTTCTACGAGCAGTACTTC CASSQDRGPFYEQYF
TRBD1 TRBJ2-1 TRBV2 NA TGTGCCAGCAGTGAAGAGGGGACAGGACGATACAATGAGCAGTTCTTC CASSEEGTGRYNEQFF
TRBD1 TRBJ2-1 TRBV14 few TGTGCCAGCAGCGATACTGGACAGGGGGTCGATGAGCAGTTCTTC CASSDTGQGVDEQFF
NA TRBJ2-7 TRBV6-2/TRBV6-3 NA TGTGCCAGCAGTTACACCCGGGGCGAGCAGTACTTC CASSYTRGEQYF
TRBD1 TRBJ2-1 TRBV4-1 few TGCGCCAGCAGCCGCAACCCGGGACAGCGGTTCGATGAGCAGTTCTTC CASSRNPGQRFDEQFF
TRBD1 TRBJ1-2 TRBV7-8 NA TGTGCCAGCAGCTTAGCGGGGACAGGGGGTGGGTATGGCTACACCTTC CASSLAGTGGGYGYTF
TRBD2 TRBJ2-3 TRBV7-3 NA TGTGCCAGCAGCCAGGGACTAGCGGGCACTAGCACAGATACGCAGTATTTT CASSQGLAGTSTDTQYF
TRBD2 TRBJ2-7 TRBV20-1 few TGCAGTGCTAGAGATCCCGTTCGAGCGGGAGAGAGGAGGGAGCAGTACTTC CSARDPVRAGERREQYF
TRBD1 TRBJ2-7 TRBV4-3 NA TGCGCCAGCAGCCAGCTCGCCGGGACAGGGCGCTACGAGCAGTACTTC CASSQLAGTGRYEQYF
NA TRBJ2-5 TRBV5-1 NA TGCGCCAGCAGCTTGGCGGCATCCAACCGAGAGACCCAGTACTTC CASSLAASNRETQYF
NA TRBJ1-1 TRBV5-1 few TGCGCCAGCAGCTTGGGGAGTGATTACACTGAAGCTTTCTTT CASSLGSDYTEAFF
NA TRBJ1-2 TRBV6-5 NA TGTGCCAGCAGTCCCGGGGAGGGTGGCTACACCTTC CASSPGEGGYTF
NA TRBJ2-1 TRBV7-2 few TGTGCCAGCAGCCGTCGGTGGGACCCCAACAACTTAAATGAGCAGTTCTTC CASSRRWDPNNLNEQFF
TRBD1 TRBJ2-7 TRBV27 few TGTGCCAGCAGTTTGGCCCGGGACAGCTCCTACGAGCAGTACTTC CASSLARDSSYEQYF
TRBD2 TRBJ2-1 TRBV20-1 NA TGCAGTGCTAGACTTAGCGGGAGTTTTGGTGAGCAGTTCTTC CSARLSGSFGEQFF
TRBD1 TRBJ2-2 TRBV2 NA TGTGTCTCCAGGAGGACAGGGATTACCGGGGAGCTGTTTTTT CVSRRTGITGELFF
TRBD1 TRBJ2-3 TRBV20-1 NA TGCAGTGCTCCGGACAGGGGGGTCAAAGATACGCAGTATTTT CSAPDRGVKDTQYF
NA TRBJ2-7 TRBV6-2/TRBV6-3 few TGTGCCAGCAGTCTACTAGCTGCCGAGCAGTACTTC CASSLLAAEQYF
NA TRBJ2-1 TRBV5-5 many TGTGCCAGCAGCTTTGGAGTATACAATGAGCAGTTCTTC CASSFGVYNEQFF
NA TRBJ1-2 TRBV30 NA TGTGCCTGGAGTGTACAAAACAGCCTGGCCTACACCTTC CAWSVQNSLAYTF
NA TRBJ2-3 TRBV29-1 NA TGCAGCGTTGCCCCCCGGCTACGAACAGATACGCAGTATTTT CSVAPRLRTDTQYF
TRBD1 TRBJ2-5 TRBV25-1 NA TGTGCCAGCAGTGAACCAGGGACAGGGCTAGAGACCCAGTACTTC CASSEPGTGLETQYF
NA TRBJ1-4 TRBV7-9 NA TGTGCCAGCAGCCCAGGCACCTTTTCGGGAAAACTGTTTTTT CASSPGTFSGKLFF
NA TRBJ1-2 TRBV4-3 NA TGCGCCAGCAGCCCCACGAGGGGCTCGGGAGGCTACACCTTC CASSPTRGSGGYTF
NA TRBJ2-7 TRBV11-1 few TGTGCCAGCAGCTTCCGGACTGCTTTCTACGAGCAGTACTTC CASSFRTAFYEQYF
TRBD1 TRBJ2-7 TRBV7-8 few TGTGCCAGCAGCCAGGACAGGGACCGCCTGAGGGAGCAGTACTTC CASSQDRDRLREQYF
NA TRBJ2-2 TRBV29-1 NA TGCAGCGCCAGAGTGGCGGTGGGGCCGATCGGGGAGCTGTTTTTT CSARVAVGPIGELFF
NA TRBJ2-5 TRBV27 few TGTGCCAGCAGTCCCCAACAGGGACCGCCGGAGACCCAGTACTTC CASSPQQGPPETQYF
NA TRBJ2-5 TRBV7-7 few TGTGCCAGCAGGTCCTTAGGGGAAGAGACCCAGTACTTC CASRSLGEETQYF
NA TRBJ2-5 TRBV4-2 NA TGTGCCAGCAGCCAAGTCGGGGCAGACCAAGAGACCCAGTACTTC CASSQVGADQETQYF
NA TRBJ2-5 TRBV10-3 few TGTGCCATCAGTGCAGGTCTTGAGACCCAGTACTTC CAISAGLETQYF
NA TRBJ2-2 TRBV20-1 NA TGCAGTGCTAACCGCGACACCGCCGGGGAGCTGTTTTTT CSANRDTAGELFF
NA TRBJ2-7 TRBV7-9 NA TGTGCCAGCAGCTTAAACCAGTATTCCTACGAGCAGTACTTC CASSLNQYSYEQYF
NA TRBJ2-1 TRBV5-1 NA TGCGCCAGCAGCTTGGGGAAACGCGGTGAGCAGTTCTTC CASSLGKRGEQFF
NA TRBJ1-2 TRBV12-3/TRBV12-4 many TGTGCCAGCAGTTCCGGGACACTCTCATGGGGCTACACCTTC CASSSGTLSWGYTF
NA TRBJ2-2 TRBV4-2 NA TGTGCCAGCAGCCAAGATAGCGTTCCCGGGGAGCTGTTTTTT CASSQDSVPGELFF
NA TRBJ2-2 TRBV7-2 many TGTGCCAGCAGCTTAGCAGTAACGCAGGCTGGGCAGCTGTTTTTT CASSLAVTQAGQLFF
NA TRBJ1-6 TRBV6-2/TRBV6-3 few TGTGCCAGCAGAGGGGCGTATAATTCACCCCTCCACTTT CASRGAYNSPLHF
TRBD1 TRBJ2-7 TRBV19 once TGTGCCAGTGGCCGGGGACAGGGGGCTTACGAGCAGTACTTC CASGRGQGAYEQYF
NA TRBJ1-2 TRBV7-9 few TGTGCCAGCAGCTTAGCGGCCGGCTACGTAATCAACTATGGCTACACCTTC CASSLAAGYVINYGYTF
TRBD2 TRBJ2-5 TRBV7-9 NA TGTGCCAGCAGCACTGGGGGGGGGGTGACCCAGTACTTC CASSTGGGVTQYF
NA TRBJ1-2 TRBV6-5 NA TGTGCCAGCAGTTACCGATGGAACTATGGCTACACCTTC CASSYRWNYGYTF
TRBD2 TRBJ2-2 TRBV18 NA TGTGCCAGCTCGCGGACTAGCGGGAGTATTGCCGGGGAGCTGTTTTTT CASSRTSGSIAGELFF
TRBD1 TRBJ2-1 TRBV5-1 NA TGCGCCAGCAGCCCCGGGCTGGGACAGGGCAACGATGAGCAGTTCTTC CASSPGLGQGNDEQFF
NA TRBJ2-3 TRBV7-6 many TGTGCCAGCAGCTTAGCGACTAGTTCAGATACGCAGTATTTT CASSLATSSDTQYF
TRBD1 TRBJ2-5 TRBV20-1 few TGCAGTGCCATACGGACAGGGGGACAAGAGACCCAGTACTTC CSAIRTGGQETQYF